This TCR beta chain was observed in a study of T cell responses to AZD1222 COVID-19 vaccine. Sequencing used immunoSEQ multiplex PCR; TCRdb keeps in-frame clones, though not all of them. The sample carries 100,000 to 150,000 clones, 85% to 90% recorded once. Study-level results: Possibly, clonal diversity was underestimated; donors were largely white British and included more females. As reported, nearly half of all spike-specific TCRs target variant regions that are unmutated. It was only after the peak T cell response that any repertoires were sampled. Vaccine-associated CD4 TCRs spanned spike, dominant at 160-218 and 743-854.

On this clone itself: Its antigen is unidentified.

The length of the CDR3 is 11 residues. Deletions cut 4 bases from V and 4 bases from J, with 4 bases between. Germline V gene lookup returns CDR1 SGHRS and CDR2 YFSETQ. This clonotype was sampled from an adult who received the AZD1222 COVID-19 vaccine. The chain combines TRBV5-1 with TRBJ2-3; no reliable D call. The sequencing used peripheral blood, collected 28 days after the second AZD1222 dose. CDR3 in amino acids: CASSGADTQYF. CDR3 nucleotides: TGCGCCAGCAGCGGGGCAGATACGCAGTATTTT.